The 9 T cell receptor beta chains reported below all come from one sample, sequenced in a study of control samples from healthy donors and cancer patients. Here immunoSEQ multiplex PCR was the method, and the copy in TCRdb shows in-frame clones only, minus some. The sample includes around 67,000 clones, roughly 87% of them seen just once. The sequencing sample was made of PBMCs. The receptors were gathered from a man between 60 and 75 years old with colorectal cancer.

V usage is TRBV6-2 or TRBV6-3 and J usage is TRBJ1-1; a possible D gene is TRBD1 (5 bases). This CDR3 is 15 amino acids long. V gave up 2 bases and J gave up 6 bases, with 16 bases separating them. Germline V gene data show CDR1 as MNHEY and CDR2 as SVGEGT. The CDR3 DNA reads TGTGCCAGCAGTTACGAGGGCCTTCGGGGGTCTGAAGCTTTCTTT. It codes for CASSYEGLRGSEAFF.

The chain uses TRBV27 and TRBJ1-4; 8 nucleotides agree with TRBD1. V dropped 6 bases and J dropped 3; count of bases not matched to a gene: 12. The CDR3 extends over 17 amino acids. Germline values: CDR1 MNHEY, CDR2 SMNVEV (reference sequence). The CDR3 reads CASRRRTGSTANEKLFF. The CDR3 DNA sequence: TGTGCCAGCAGACGGCGGACAGGGAGTACGGCTAATGAAAAACTGTTTTTT.

V usage is TRBV7-8 and J usage is TRBJ1-6; D gene uncertain. This CDR3 comprises 15 residues. Germline V gene sequence: CDR1 SGHVS, CDR2 FQNEAQ. V shed 3 bases and J shed 4 bases, with 10 bases lying between them. The CDR3 region has the DNA TGTGCCAGCAGCTTCCAGATCACATATAATTCACCCCTCCACTTT. This codes for CASSFQITYNSPLHF.

The CDR3 DNA reads as TGTGCCACCAGCATCGACAGGAAAGCGGGAAACACCATATATTTT. Protein sequence: CATSIDRKAGNTIYF. The rearrangement joins TRBV15 to TRBJ1-3; D is possibly TRBD1 (6 bases). The V and J ends lost 4 bases and 4 bases respectively, with 14 bases between them. The V gene's germline CDR1 is LNHNV and CDR2 YYDKDF (reference sequence). The CDR3 has 15 residues.

The V gene is TRBV5-1, the J gene TRBJ1-1; D gene uncertain. Looked up from germline, CDR1 is SGHRS and CDR2 is YFSETQ. CDR3 size: 12 residues. The germline V and J ends were trimmed by 4 bases and 7 bases, with 11 bases remaining between them. The CDR3 region is CASSQGRGEAFF. The CDR3 region has the DNA TGCGCCAGCAGCCAAGGTCGGGGTGAAGCTTTCTTT. Filled out from reference TRBV5-1 and TRBJ1-1, the complete variable domain reads KAGVTQTPRYLIKTRGQQVTLSCSPISGHRSVSWYQQTPGQGLQFLFEYFSETQRNKGNFPGRFSGRQFSNSRSEMNVSTLELGDSALYLCASSQGRGEAFFGQGTRLTVV.

V and J are TRBV29-1 and TRBJ2-5; 11 bases agree with TRBD2. The CDR3 totals 14 residues. CDR1 SQVTM and CDR2 ANQGSEA come from the germline V gene. Losses at the gene ends were 7 bases for V and 5 bases for J; bases not matched to a gene: 9. CDR3 nucleotide sequence: TGCAGCGGATCTGTGACTAGCGGGGCGGAGACCCAGTACTTC. Amino acid sequence: CSGSVTSGAETQYF.

In this sample, this clone turned up once. The J gene is TRBJ1-5, the V gene TRBV7-8; no reliable D call. CDR3 length: 17 amino acids. Trimming shortened V by 0 bases and J by 5 bases, and 17 bases separated the two germline ends. The germline V gene has CDR1 SGHVS and CDR2 FQNEAQ. CDR3 in amino acids: CASSLARTATRYQPQHF. DNA of the CDR3: TGTGCCAGCAGCTTAGCTAGGACCGCTACGAGGTATCAGCCCCAGCATTTT.

The rearrangement joins TRBV19 to TRBJ2-3, with 11 nucleotides matching TRBD2. The length of the CDR3 is 17 residues. Losses at the gene ends were 3 bases for V and 4 bases for J; bases not matched to a gene: 9. The germline gives CDR1 LNHDA, CDR2 SQIVND (reference sequence). As DNA, the CDR3 is TGTGCCAGTAGTATCTGGCTAGCGGGGGGAACGGCAGATACGCAGTATTTT. It is translated as CASSIWLAGGTADTQYF.

The chain joins TRBV12-3 or TRBV12-4 to TRBJ2-7, with a weak D call TRBD2 (6 bases). CDR3 size: 13 residues. Trimming left V 6 bases short and J 3 bases short, with 12 bases between. CDR3 residues: CASSPGLFYEQYF. CDR3 DNA: TGTGCCAGCAGCCCGGGACTGTTCTACGAGCAGTACTTC.